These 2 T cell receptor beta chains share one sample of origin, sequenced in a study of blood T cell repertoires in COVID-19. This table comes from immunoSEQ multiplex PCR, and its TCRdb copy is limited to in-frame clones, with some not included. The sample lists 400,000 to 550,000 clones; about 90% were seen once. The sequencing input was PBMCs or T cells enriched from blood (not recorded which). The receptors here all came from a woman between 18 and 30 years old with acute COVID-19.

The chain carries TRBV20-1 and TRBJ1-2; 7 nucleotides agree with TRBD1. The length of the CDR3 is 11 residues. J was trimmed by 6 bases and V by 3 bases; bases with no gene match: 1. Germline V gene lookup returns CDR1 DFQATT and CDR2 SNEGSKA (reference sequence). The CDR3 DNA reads TGCAGTGCTAGTACAGGGGATGGCTACACCTTC. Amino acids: CSASTGDGYTF.

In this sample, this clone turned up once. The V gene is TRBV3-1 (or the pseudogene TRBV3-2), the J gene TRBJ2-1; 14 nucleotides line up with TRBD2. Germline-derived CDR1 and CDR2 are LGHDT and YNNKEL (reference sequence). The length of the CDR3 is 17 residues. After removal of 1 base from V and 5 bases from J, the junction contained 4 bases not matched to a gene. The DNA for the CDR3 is TGTGCCAGCAGCCAAGTTATGGGACTAGCGGGGGACAATGAGCAGTTCTTC. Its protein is CASSQVMGLAGDNEQFF.